The clone carrying this T cell receptor beta chain was counted once. Its target is unknown. This sample is drawn from a study of radiotherapy plus CTLA-4 blockade in lung cancer. Study-wide background: The study recorded objective responses in about 18% of patients and disease control in approximately 29%. General observations from the study: TCR clones from tumors expanded in blood after radiotherapy plus ipilimumab.

The protocol was immunoSEQ multiplex PCR, while the TCRdb copy is restricted to in-frame clones and leaves out a portion. The data contain roughly 42,000 clones, roughly 60% of them singletons. The CDR3 totals 13 residues. Germline V gene lookup returns CDR1 SGHRS and CDR2 YFSETQ. V was clipped by 4 bases and J by 8 bases; unmatched bases: 8. This TCR was sampled from a human donor with non-small cell lung cancer who had a partial response to radiotherapy plus ipilimumab. The sequenced sample was peripheral blood, obtained from a patient treated with radiotherapy plus ipilimumab. The chain links TRBV5-1 to TRBJ1-1, with 7 bases identical to TRBD1. Here the CDR3 reads CASSTQGFTEAFF. CDR3 in DNA: TGCGCCAGCAGCACACAGGGGTTCACCGAAGCTTTCTTT.